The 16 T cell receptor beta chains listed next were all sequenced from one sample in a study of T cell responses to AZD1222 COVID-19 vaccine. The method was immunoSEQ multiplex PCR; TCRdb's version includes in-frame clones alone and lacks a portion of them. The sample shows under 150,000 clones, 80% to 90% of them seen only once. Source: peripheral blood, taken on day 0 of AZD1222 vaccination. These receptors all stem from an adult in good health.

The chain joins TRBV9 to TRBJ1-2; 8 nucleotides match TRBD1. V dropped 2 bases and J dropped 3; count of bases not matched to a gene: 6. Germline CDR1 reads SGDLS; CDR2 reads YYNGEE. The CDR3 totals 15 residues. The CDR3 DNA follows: TGTGCCAGCAGCGTGGCAGGGGGCGCGGACTATGGCTACACCTTC. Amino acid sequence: CASSVAGGADYGYTF. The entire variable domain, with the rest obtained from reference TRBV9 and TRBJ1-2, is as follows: DSGVTQTPKHLITATGQRVTLRCSPRSGDLSVYWYQQSLDQGLQFLIQYYNGEERAKGNILERFSAQQFPDLHSELNLSSLELGDSALYFCASSVAGGADYGYTFGSGTRLTVV.

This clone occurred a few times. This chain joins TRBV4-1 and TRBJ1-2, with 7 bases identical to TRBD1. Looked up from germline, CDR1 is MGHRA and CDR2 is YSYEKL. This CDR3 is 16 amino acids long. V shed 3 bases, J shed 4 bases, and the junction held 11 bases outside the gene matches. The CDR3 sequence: CASSHGRDSFLYGYTF. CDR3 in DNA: TGCGCCAGCAGCCATGGTAGGGACAGCTTTCTCTATGGCTACACCTTC.

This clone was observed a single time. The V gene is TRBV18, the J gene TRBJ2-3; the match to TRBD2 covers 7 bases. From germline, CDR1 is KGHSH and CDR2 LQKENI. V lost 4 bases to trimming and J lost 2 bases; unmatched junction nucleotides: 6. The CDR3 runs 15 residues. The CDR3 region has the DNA TGTGCCAGCTCACTGGGACTAAGCCCCACAGATACGCAGTATTTT. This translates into CASSLGLSPTDTQYF.

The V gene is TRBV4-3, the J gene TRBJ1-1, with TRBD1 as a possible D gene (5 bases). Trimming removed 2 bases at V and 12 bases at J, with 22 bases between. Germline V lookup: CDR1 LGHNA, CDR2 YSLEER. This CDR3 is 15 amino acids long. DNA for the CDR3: TGCGCCAGCAGCCAAAAAAAAGTGCGGCTGAAGGGGCCTTTCTTT. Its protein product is CASSQKKVRLKGPFF.

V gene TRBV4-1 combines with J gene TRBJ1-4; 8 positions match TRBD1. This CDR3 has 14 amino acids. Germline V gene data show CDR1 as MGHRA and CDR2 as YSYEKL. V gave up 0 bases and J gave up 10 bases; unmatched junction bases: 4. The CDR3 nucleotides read TGCGCCAGCAGCCAAGAGGACAGGGTTGGAAAACTGTTTTTT. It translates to CASSQEDRVGKLFF.

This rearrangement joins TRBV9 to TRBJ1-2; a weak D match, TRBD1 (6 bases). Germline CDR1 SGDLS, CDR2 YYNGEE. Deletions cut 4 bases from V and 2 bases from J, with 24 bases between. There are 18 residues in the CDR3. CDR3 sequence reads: CASSSNQGATGPNYGYTF. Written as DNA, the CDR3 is TGTGCCAGCAGCTCGAACCAAGGTGCCACAGGGCCCAACTATGGCTACACCTTC.

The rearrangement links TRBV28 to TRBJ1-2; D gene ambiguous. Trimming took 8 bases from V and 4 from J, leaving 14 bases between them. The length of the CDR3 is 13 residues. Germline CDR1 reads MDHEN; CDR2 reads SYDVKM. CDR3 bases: TGTGCCAGCGGGTCTGGGTTACCCTATGGCTACACCTTC. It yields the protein CASGSGLPYGYTF.

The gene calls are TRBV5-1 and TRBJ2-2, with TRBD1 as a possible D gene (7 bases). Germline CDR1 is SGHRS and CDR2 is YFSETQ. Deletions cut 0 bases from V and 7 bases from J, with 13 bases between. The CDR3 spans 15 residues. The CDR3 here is CASSLAAGQHGELFF. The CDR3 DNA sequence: TGCGCCAGCAGCTTGGCGGCGGGACAGCACGGGGAGCTGTTTTTT. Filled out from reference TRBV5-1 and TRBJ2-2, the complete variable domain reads KAGVTQTPRYLIKTRGQQVTLSCSPISGHRSVSWYQQTPGQGLQFLFEYFSETQRNKGNFPGRFSGRQFSNSRSEMNVSTLELGDSALYLCASSLAAGQHGELFFGEGSRLTVL.

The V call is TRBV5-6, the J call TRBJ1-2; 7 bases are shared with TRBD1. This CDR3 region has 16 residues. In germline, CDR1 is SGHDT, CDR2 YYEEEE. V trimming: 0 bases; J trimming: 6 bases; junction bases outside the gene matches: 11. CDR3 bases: TGTGCCAGCAGCTTGGGACAGGGAGGCCCTAGGGATGGCTACACCTTC. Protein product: CASSLGQGGPRDGYTF.

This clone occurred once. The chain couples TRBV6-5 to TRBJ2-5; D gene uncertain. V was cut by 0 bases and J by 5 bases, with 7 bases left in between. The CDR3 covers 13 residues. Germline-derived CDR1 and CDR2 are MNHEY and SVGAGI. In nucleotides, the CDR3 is TGTGCCAGCAGTTACTCGGGTGAGGAGACCCAGTACTTC. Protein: CASSYSGEETQYF.

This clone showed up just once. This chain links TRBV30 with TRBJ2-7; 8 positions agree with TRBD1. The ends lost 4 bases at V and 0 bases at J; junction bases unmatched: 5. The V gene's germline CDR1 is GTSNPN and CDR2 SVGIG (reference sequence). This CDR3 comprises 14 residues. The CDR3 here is CAWKRTGISYEQYF. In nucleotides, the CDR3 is TGTGCCTGGAAACGGACAGGGATCTCCTACGAGCAGTACTTC.

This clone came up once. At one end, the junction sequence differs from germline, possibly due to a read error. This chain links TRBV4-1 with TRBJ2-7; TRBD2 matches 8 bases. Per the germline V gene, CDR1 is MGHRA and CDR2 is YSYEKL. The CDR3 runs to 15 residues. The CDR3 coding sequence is TGCGCCAGCAGCCAAGCAGCGGGAGTCGCCTATGAGCAGTACTTC. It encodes CASSQAAGVAYEQYF.

CDR3 residues: CASSPSAGPNTEAFF. In DNA form, the CDR3 reads TGTGCCAGCAGCCCTAGCGCAGGACCGAACACTGAAGCTTTCTTT. The chain joins TRBV7-8 to TRBJ1-1; D unclear. Germline loops: CDR1 SGHVS, CDR2 FQNEAQ. The length of the CDR3 is 15 residues. The V end was cut by 5 bases, the J end by 1 base, with 14 bases between.

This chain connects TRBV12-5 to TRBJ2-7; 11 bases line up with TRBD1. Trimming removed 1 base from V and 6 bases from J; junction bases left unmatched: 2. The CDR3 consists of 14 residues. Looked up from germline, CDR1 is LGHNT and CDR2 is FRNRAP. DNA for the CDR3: TGTGCTAGTGGTTTGGCCGGGACAGGGGGCGAGCAGTACTTC. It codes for CASGLAGTGGEQYF.

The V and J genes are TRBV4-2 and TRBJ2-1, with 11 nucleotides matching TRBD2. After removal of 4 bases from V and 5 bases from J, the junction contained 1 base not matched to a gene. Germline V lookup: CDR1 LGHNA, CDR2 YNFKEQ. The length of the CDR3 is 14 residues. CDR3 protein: CASSPGLADNEQFF. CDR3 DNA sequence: TGTGCCAGCAGCCCGGGACTAGCGGACAATGAGCAGTTCTTC.

The CDR3, as DNA: TGTGCCAGCAGAGACAGTAAAGTGAATGGCAAGACCCAGTACTTC. Translated, it gives CASRDSKVNGKTQYF. This chain uses TRBV6-5 with TRBJ2-5; possible D gene TRBD1, 5 bases. Trimming removed 6 bases at V and 6 bases at J, with 20 bases between. Germline loops: CDR1 MNHEY, CDR2 SVGAGI. The CDR3 has 15 residues.